Listed below are T cell receptor beta chains from one sample, sequenced in a study of blood T cell repertoires in COVID-19. TCRdb's table, derived via immunoSEQ multiplex PCR, lists solely in-frame clones and lacks some. This table has around 110,000 clones, roughly 75% appearing once. The sequencing input was peripheral blood. The receptors were sampled from a man in his 60s with active or convalescent COVID-19. Both conserved end residues are part of each CDR3. The order of the fields is V gene, CDR3 length, J gene, clone size, CDR3 protein. Clone size is not always given. Where it is, it says once, few, many or a class for expanded clones.

TRBV4-2,15,TRBJ2-7,.,CASSQDLLAGGEQYF
TRBV5-1,18,TRBJ1-2,.,CASSPGPAGGSINYGYTF
TRBV11-2,16,TRBJ1-2,.,CASSLNAGRGNYGYTF
TRBV28,18,TRBJ1-5,once,CASSPWERWTGGSQPQHF
TRBV7-2,15,TRBJ1-3,.,CASSLGPGAGNTIYF
TRBV19,13,TRBJ1-2,once,CASSDRANYGYTF
TRBV7-8,16,TRBJ2-2,.,CASSRTSGVNTGELFF
TRBV12-3/TRBV12-4,13,TRBJ2-3,.,CASQHASTDTQYF
TRBV6-2/TRBV6-3,14,TRBJ1-5,.,CASSPGTRIQPQHF
TRBV6-2/TRBV6-3,14,TRBJ1-1,.,CASSLTGQKAEAFF
TRBV5-5,15,TRBJ2-5,.,CASSSLRVSQETQYF
TRBV10-3,16,TRBJ1-1,once,CAISGTGGRMNTEAFF
TRBV4-2,18,TRBJ2-2,.,CASSLGLAGGPDTGELFF
TRBV6-5,14,TRBJ2-7,.,CASSWAGASYEQYF
TRBV5-4,13,TRBJ2-4,few,CASSSVTKNIQYF
TRBV21-1,14,TRBJ1-2,.,CASSRPGLHYGYTF
TRBV28,15,TRBJ2-1,.,CASSFRQGTVNEQFF
TRBV7-9,14,TRBJ2-7,.,CASSPTRGRYEQYF